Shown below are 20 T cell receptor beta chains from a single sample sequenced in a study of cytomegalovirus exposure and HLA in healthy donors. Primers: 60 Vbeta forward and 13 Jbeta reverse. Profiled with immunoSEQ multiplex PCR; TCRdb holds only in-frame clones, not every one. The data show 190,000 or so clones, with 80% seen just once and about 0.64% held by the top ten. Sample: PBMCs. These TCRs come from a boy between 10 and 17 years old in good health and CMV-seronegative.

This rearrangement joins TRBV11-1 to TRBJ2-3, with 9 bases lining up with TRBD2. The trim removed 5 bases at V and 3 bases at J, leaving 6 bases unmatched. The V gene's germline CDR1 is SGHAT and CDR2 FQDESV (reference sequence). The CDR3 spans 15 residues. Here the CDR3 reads CASSLGLAWTDTQYF. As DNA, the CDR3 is TGTGCCAGCAGCCTGGGACTAGCTTGGACAGATACGCAGTATTTT. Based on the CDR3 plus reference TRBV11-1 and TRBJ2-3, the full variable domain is EAEVAQSPRYKITEKSQAVAFWCDPISGHATLYWYRQILGQGPELLVQFQDESVVDDSQLPKDRFSAERLKGVDSTLKIQPAELGDSAMYLCASSLGLAWTDTQYFGPGTRLTVL.

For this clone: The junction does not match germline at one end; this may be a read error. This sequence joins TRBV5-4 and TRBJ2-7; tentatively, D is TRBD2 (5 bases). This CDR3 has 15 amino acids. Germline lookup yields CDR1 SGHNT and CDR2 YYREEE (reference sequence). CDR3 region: CASSQNLEVSYEQYF. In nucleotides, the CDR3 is TGCGCCAGCAGCCAAAATTTGGAGGTTTCCTACGAGCAGTACTTC.

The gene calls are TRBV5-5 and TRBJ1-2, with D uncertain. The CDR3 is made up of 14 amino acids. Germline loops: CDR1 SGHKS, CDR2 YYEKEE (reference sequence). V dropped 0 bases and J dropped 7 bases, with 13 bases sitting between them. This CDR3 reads CASSLVEGAPGYTF. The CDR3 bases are TGTGCCAGCAGCTTGGTGGAAGGAGCCCCTGGCTACACCTTC.

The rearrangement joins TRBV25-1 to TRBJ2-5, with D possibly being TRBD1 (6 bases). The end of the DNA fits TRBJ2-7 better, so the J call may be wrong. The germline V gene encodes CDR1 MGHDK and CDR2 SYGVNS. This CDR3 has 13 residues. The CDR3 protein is CASSPQGAYEQYF. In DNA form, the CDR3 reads TGTGCCAGCAGTCCACAGGGCGCCTACGAGCAGTACTTC.

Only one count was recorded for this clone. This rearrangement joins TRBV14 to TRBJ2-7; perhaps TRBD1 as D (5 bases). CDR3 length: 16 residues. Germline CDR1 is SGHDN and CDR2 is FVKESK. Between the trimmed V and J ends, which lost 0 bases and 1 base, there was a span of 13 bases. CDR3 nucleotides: TGTGCCAGCAGCCAAGATTTTCTAGGGGAATCCTACGAGCAGTACTTC. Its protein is CASSQDFLGESYEQYF.

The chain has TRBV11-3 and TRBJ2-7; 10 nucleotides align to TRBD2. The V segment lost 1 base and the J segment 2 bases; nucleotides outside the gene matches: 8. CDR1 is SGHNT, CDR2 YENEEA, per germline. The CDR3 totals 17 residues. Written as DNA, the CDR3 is TGTGCCAGCAGCTTAGTAGTCCCTAGCGGGGGCACCTACGAGCAGTACTTC. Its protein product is CASSLVVPSGGTYEQYF. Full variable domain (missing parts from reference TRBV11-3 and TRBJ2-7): EAGVVQSPRYKIIEKKQPVAFWCNPISGHNTLYWYLQNLGQGPELLIRYENEEAVDDSQLPKDRFSAERLKGVDSTLKIQPAELGDSAVYLCASSLVVPSGGTYEQYFGPGTRLTVT.

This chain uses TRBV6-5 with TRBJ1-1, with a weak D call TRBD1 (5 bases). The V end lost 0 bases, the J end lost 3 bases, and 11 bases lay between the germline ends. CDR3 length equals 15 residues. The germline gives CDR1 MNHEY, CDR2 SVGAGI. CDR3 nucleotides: TGTGCCAGCAGTTACTCTTTCCGGGGGGACACTGAAGCTTTCTTT. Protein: CASSYSFRGDTEAFF.

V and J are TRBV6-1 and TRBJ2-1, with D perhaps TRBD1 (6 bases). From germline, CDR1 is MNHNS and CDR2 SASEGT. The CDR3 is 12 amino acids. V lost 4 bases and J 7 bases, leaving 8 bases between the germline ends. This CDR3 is CASSGDRNEQFF. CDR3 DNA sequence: TGTGCCAGCAGTGGAGACAGGAATGAGCAGTTCTTC.

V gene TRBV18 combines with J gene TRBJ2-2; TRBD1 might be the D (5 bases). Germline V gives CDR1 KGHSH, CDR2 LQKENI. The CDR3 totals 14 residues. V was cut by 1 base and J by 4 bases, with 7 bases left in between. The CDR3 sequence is CASSPLDTTGELFF. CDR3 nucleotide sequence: TGTGCCAGCTCACCACTGGACACCACCGGGGAGCTGTTTTTT.

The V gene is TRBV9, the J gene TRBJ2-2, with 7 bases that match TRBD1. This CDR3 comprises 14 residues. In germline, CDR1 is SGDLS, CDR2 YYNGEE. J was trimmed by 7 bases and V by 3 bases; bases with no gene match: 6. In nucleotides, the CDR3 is TGTGCCAGCAGCGCGGGACAGAGGTACGGGGAGCTGTTTTTT. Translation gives CASSAGQRYGELFF.

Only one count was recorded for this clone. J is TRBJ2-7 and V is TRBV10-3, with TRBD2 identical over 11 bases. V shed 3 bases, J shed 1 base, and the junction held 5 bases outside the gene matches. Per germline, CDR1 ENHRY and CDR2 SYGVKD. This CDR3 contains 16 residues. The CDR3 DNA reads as TGTGCCATCAGTGACCTTGGGACTAGCGGTTCCTACGAGCAGTACTTC. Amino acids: CAISDLGTSGSYEQYF.

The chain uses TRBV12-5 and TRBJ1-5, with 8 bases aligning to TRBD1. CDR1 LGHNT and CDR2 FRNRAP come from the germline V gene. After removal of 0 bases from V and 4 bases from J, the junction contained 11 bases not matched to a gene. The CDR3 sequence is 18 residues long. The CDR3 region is CASGLVRQGRGTNQPQHF. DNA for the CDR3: TGTGCTAGTGGTTTGGTACGACAGGGGCGGGGGACAAATCAGCCCCAGCATTTT.

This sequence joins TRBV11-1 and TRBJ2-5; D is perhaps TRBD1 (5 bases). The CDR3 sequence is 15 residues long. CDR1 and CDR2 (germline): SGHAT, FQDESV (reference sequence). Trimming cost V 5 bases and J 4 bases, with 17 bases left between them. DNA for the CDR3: TGTGCCAGCAGCCCGAGACAGCTGCCAGCAGAGACCCAGTACTTC. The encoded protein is CASSPRQLPAETQYF.

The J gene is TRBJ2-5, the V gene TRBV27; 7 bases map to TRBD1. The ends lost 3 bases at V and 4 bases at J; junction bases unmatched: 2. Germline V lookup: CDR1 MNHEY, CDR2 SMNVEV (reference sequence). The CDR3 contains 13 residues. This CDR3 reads CASSFRGTETQYF. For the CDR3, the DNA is TGTGCCAGCAGTTTCAGGGGGACAGAGACCCAGTACTTC.

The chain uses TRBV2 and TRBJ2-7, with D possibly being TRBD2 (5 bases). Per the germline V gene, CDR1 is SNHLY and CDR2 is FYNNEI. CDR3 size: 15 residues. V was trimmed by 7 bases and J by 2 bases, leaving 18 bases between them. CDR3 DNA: TGTGCCAGCAAAGACGGGAACGGCGACACCTACGAGCAGTACTTC. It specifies CASKDGNGDTYEQYF.

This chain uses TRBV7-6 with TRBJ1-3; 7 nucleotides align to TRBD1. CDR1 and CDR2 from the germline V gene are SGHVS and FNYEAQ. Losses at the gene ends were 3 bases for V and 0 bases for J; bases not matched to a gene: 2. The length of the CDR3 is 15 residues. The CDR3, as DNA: TGTGCCAGCAGCTTGGACAGGAACTCTGGAAACACCATATATTTT. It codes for CASSLDRNSGNTIYF.

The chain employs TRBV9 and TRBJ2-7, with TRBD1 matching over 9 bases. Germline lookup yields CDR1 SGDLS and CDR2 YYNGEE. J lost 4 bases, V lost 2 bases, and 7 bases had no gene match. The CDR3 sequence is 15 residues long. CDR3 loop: CASSVSGQGLYEQYF. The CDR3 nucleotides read TGTGCCAGCAGCGTTTCCGGACAGGGGCTGTACGAGCAGTACTTC.

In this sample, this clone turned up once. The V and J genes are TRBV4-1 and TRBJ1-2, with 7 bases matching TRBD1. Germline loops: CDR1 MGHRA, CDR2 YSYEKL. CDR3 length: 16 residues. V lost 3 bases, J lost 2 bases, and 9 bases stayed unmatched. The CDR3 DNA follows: TGCGCCAGCAGCCAGATAGCCAAGGACAGGAACTATGGCTACACCTTC. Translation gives CASSQIAKDRNYGYTF.

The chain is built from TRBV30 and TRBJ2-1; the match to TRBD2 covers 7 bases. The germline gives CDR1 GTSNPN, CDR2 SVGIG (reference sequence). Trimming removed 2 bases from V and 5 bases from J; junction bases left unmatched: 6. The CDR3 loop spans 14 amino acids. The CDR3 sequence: CAWSLGTINNEQFF. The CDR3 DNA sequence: TGTGCCTGGAGTCTTGGGACTATTAACAATGAGCAGTTCTTC.

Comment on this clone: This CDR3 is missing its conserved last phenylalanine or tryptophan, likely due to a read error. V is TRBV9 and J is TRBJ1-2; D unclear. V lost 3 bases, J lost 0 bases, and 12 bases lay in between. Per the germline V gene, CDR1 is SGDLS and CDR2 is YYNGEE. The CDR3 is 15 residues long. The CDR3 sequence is CASSALGVSNYGYTL. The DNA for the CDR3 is TGTGCCAGCAGCGCCCTTGGAGTTTCTAACTATGGCTACACCCTC.